This passage covers 5 T cell receptor beta chains from one sample sequenced in a study of blood T cells in healthy people across ages. It was with a sample-barcoded 5' primer and a J-beta primer mix that a second PCR of roughly 7 to 12 cycles was run. TCRdb re-called the 5' RACE reads with MiXCR, one entry per CDR3 protein. The sample lists about 780,000 distinct CDR3 sequences; around 50% were seen once. The sequencing input was blood. These receptors were taken from an elderly man in good health.

The chain links TRBV20-1 to TRBJ2-7; 9 bases are shared with TRBD1. The germline CDR1 and CDR2 sequences are DFQATT and SNEGSKA (reference sequence). This CDR3 has 14 amino acids. V shed 7 bases, J shed 7 bases, and the junction held 14 bases outside the gene matches. In nucleotides, the CDR3 is TGCAGTGTTGGGACAGGGTTTCTCTTCAATGAGCAGTACTTC. Protein product: CSVGTGFLFNEQYF.

V usage is TRBV2 and J usage is TRBJ1-1; the match to TRBD1 covers 9 bases. J lost 3 bases, V lost 7 bases, and 9 bases had no gene match. The CDR3 is 15 residues long. Germline assignment: CDR1 SNHLY and CDR2 FYNNEI. The CDR3: CASTEGQGGYTEAFF. CDR3 in DNA: TGTGCCAGCACCGAGGGACAGGGTGGTTACACTGAAGCTTTCTTT.

This clonotype came up a few times. The chain has TRBV9 and TRBJ1-2, with TRBD1 identical over 8 bases. V was pared by 0 bases and J by 3 bases, with 4 bases of the junction left unmatched. Germline CDR1 is SGDLS and CDR2 is YYNGEE. The CDR3 loop spans 15 amino acids. CDR3 region: CASSVEAGGYYGYTF. In DNA form, the CDR3 reads TGTGCCAGCAGCGTAGAGGCAGGGGGCTACTATGGCTACACCTTC.

As for this clonotype: Possible read error: a much larger clone is one base away. The chain employs TRBV7-2 and TRBJ2-3, with 8 nucleotides matching TRBD1. Germline lookup yields CDR1 SGHTA and CDR2 FQGNSA. This CDR3 comprises 14 residues. The CDR3 sequence: CACSPDRGTDTQYF. The CDR3 DNA follows: TGTGCCTGCAGCCCGGACAGGGGCACAGATACGCAGTATTTT.

V usage is TRBV7-9 and J usage is TRBJ2-5, with TRBD2 matching over 11 bases. The CDR3 covers 17 residues. V trimming: 5 bases; J trimming: 11 bases; junction bases outside the gene matches: 19. The germline V gene has CDR1 SEHNR and CDR2 FQNEAQ (reference sequence). The CDR3 nucleotides read TGTGCCAGCAGCAAAAACGCCGGGACTAGCGGCCCTCAGGAGCAGTACTTC. It is translated as CASSKNAGTSGPQEQYF. The full variable domain, completed using reference TRBV7-9 and TRBJ2-5, is DTGVSQNPRHKITKRGQNVTFRCDPISEHNRLYWYRQTLGQGPEFLTYFQNEAQLEKSRLLSDRFSAERPKGSFSTLEIQRTEQGDSAMYLCASSKNAGTSGPQEQYFGPGTRLLVL.